This is a list of T cell receptor beta chains from one sample in a study of cytotoxic CD8 clonotypes in ibrutinib-treated CLL. The method was immunoSEQ multiplex PCR; TCRdb's version includes in-frame clones alone and lacks a portion of them. This sample has 160,000 or so clones, with roughly four fifths found just once. Material: PBMCs, obtained after 24 months of ibrutinib treatment. The receptors here all came from a human donor with chronic lymphocytic leukemia. Each CDR3 is given with its conserved first and last residue. D genes are given only for firm matches. Only part of the rows carry a size: once, few, many, or a class if the clone is expanded.

j_call clone_size d_call v_call cdr3_aa cdr3_nt
TRBJ1-1 . . TRBV2 CASRSFSAIGGRGAFF TGTGCCAGCAGGTCCTTCTCAGCCATCGGAGGGCGGGGAGCTTTCTTT
TRBJ2-7 . TRBD1 TRBV2 CASGQGGYEQYF TGTGCCAGCGGACAGGGGGGATACGAGCAGTACTTC
TRBJ2-7 . . TRBV6-5 CASSYDMSDYYEQYF TGTGCCAGCAGTTACGACATGTCAGATTACTACGAGCAGTACTTC
TRBJ1-2 . . TRBV2 CASKFRQDTDYGYTF TGTGCCAGCAAATTTAGACAGGACACAGACTATGGCTACACCTTC
TRBJ2-1 . . TRBV6-5 CASSLQGDTYNEQFF TGTGCCAGCAGTCTTCAAGGAGATACCTACAATGAGCAGTTCTTC
TRBJ1-1 . . TRBV30 CAWRTLSLRAFF TGTGCCTGGAGGACACTTTCTCTTCGGGCTTTCTTT
TRBJ1-1 . . TRBV5-8 CASSGVYEAFF TGTGCCAGCAGCGGGGTATATGAAGCTTTCTTT
TRBJ1-1 . . TRBV25-1 CASSDYFRGNTEAFF TGTGCCAGCAGTGATTATTTTCGGGGGAACACTGAAGCTTTCTTT
TRBJ2-7 . . TRBV7-8 CASSLGYGYEQYF TGTGCCAGCAGCTTAGGGTACGGATACGAGCAGTACTTC
TRBJ2-5 . TRBD1 TRBV7-3 CASSFGTGGWEIQYF TGTGCCAGCAGCTTCGGGACAGGGGGCTGGGAGATCCAGTACTTC
TRBJ1-1 many TRBD1 TRBV30 CAWSKGTVNTEAFF TGTGCCTGGAGTAAAGGGACAGTGAACACTGAAGCTTTCTTT
TRBJ2-7 . TRBD1 TRBV5-6 CASSLDLGQDSYEQYF TGTGCCAGCAGCCTGGACTTGGGACAGGATTCCTACGAGCAGTACTTC
TRBJ2-7 . . TRBV28 CASTPGPLEQYF TGTGCCAGCACCCCGGGACCTTTAGAGCAGTACTTC
TRBJ2-2 once . TRBV5-1 CASSWGTGELFF TGCGCCAGCAGCTGGGGTACCGGGGAGCTGTTTTTT
TRBJ1-1 . TRBD1 TRBV10-2 CASSITGGTEAFF TGCGCCAGCAGTATCACAGGGGGCACTGAAGCTTTCTTT
TRBJ2-2 . . TRBV7-9 CASSFIPSGARYTGELFF TGTGCCAGCAGCTTTATTCCCTCAGGGGCCAGGTACACCGGGGAGCTGTTTTTT